A single sample is the source of the 5 T cell receptor beta chains below, sequenced in a study of cytomegalovirus exposure and HLA in healthy donors. This table comes from immunoSEQ multiplex PCR, and its TCRdb copy is limited to in-frame clones, with some not included. The data show about 360,000 clones, 86% seen once. Sequences were obtained from PBMCs. The receptor set was obtained from a woman between 18 and 29 years old in good health and CMV-seronegative.

The chain uses TRBV5-1 and TRBJ2-3, with D tentatively TRBD1 (6 bases). V was shortened by 2 bases and J by 5 bases, with 21 bases between the two germline ends. This CDR3 region has 17 residues. Germline V CDR1 and CDR2: SGHRS, YFSETQ. CDR3 sequence reads: CASSFQNTGQDGDTQYF. The CDR3 DNA reads as TGCGCCAGCAGCTTCCAGAACACAGGGCAGGACGGAGATACGCAGTATTTT.

The genes are TRBV10-1 and TRBJ1-1; tentative D call: TRBD1 (6 bases). This CDR3 is 12 amino acids long. CDR1 is WNHNN, CDR2 SYGVQD, per germline (reference sequence). V dropped 7 bases and J dropped 11 bases, with 17 bases sitting between them. The DNA for the CDR3 is TGCGCCAGCACCTATCTCCAGGGGACGGCTTTCTTT. Its translation: CASTYLQGTAFF.

The chain has TRBV6-6 and TRBJ1-3; a weak D match, TRBD1 (6 bases). The CDR3 is 14 residues long. V lost 8 bases to trimming and J lost 0 bases, with 11 bases between them. CDR1 is MNHNY and CDR2 is SVGAGI in the germline V gene (reference sequence). DNA of the CDR3: TGTGCCAGCCGGGACATCGCCTCTGGAAACACCATATATTTT. This gives the protein CASRDIASGNTIYF.

The chain has TRBV27 and TRBJ2-7; perhaps TRBD2 as D (5 bases). The CDR3 sequence is 14 residues long. Germline CDR1 reads MNHEY; CDR2 reads SMNVEV (reference sequence). Trimming left V 5 bases short and J 2 bases short, with 13 bases between. CDR3 nucleotide sequence: TGTGCCAGCAGTAATCCGGGATTACCCTACGAGCAGTACTTC. Its translation: CASSNPGLPYEQYF.

This chain uses TRBV14 with TRBJ1-2; TRBD1 matches 10 bases. CDR1 and CDR2 from the germline V gene are SGHDN and FVKESK. The CDR3 extends over 15 amino acids. V lost 6 bases, J lost 7 bases, and 11 bases stayed unmatched. The CDR3: CASSLYDRGLSGYTF. In nucleotides, the CDR3 is TGTGCCAGCAGTCTCTACGACAGGGGGCTATCTGGCTACACCTTC.